A selection of T cell receptor beta chains follows, all from one sample in a study of CD8 T cells in ankylosing spondylitis. TCRdb redid the calling of the 5' RACE reads with MiXCR, one entry per CDR3 protein. Of approximately 42,000 distinct CDR3 sequences in the sample, 8% to 13% were seen once. Sample: blood, either unsorted or a sorted T cell fraction (not recorded which). These receptors were obtained from a male donor with ankylosing spondylitis or in good health (not recorded which). Each CDR3 is given with its conserved first and last residue. The order of the fields is V gene, J gene, D gene, clone size, CDR3 protein, CDR3 DNA. D genes are given only for firm matches. Not every row has a clone size; where given, it reads once, few, many or a size class.

v_call: TRBV18; j_call: TRBJ1-1; d_call: TRBD1; clone_size: .; cdr3_aa: CASSLKTGTGGPGSLEAFF; cdr3_nt: TGTGCCAGCTCGCTTAAAACCGGGACAGGGGGCCCAGGCTCTCTTGAAGCTTTCTTT
v_call: TRBV19; j_call: TRBJ2-3; d_call: .; clone_size: few; cdr3_aa: CATKEARGLGTQYF; cdr3_nt: TGTGCCACCAAGGAGGCCCGCGGTCTTGGTACGCAGTATTTT
v_call: TRBV5-1; j_call: TRBJ2-7; d_call: .; clone_size: many; cdr3_aa: CASSLKKQGVLDEQYF; cdr3_nt: TGCGCCAGCAGCTTGAAAAAACAGGGCGTTCTCGACGAGCAGTACTTC
v_call: TRBV12-3/TRBV12-4; j_call: TRBJ1-1; d_call: .; clone_size: many; cdr3_aa: CASSQLNGVTEAFF; cdr3_nt: TGTGCCAGCAGTCAGCTAAATGGTGTCACTGAAGCTTTCTTT
v_call: TRBV20-1; j_call: TRBJ2-5; d_call: .; clone_size: many; cdr3_aa: CSAPVPKETQYF; cdr3_nt: TGCAGTGCCCCGGTCCCGAAAGAGACCCAGTACTTC
v_call: TRBV5-1; j_call: TRBJ2-6; d_call: .; clone_size: .; cdr3_aa: CASSASGTGVNVLTF; cdr3_nt: TGCGCCAGCAGCGCCTCGGGGACTGGGGTCAACGTCCTGACTTTC
v_call: TRBV28; j_call: TRBJ1-1; d_call: .; clone_size: many; cdr3_aa: CASSHPRNTEAFF; cdr3_nt: TGTGCCAGCAGCCACCCGAGGAACACTGAAGCTTTCTTT
v_call: TRBV9; j_call: TRBJ1-5; d_call: .; clone_size: few; cdr3_aa: CASSPTGGADQPQHF; cdr3_nt: TGTGCCAGCAGCCCTACCGGGGGCGCAGATCAGCCCCAGCATTTT
v_call: TRBV10-3; j_call: TRBJ2-7; d_call: .; clone_size: many; cdr3_aa: CATQVGTSAFGHLYEQYF; cdr3_nt: TGTGCCACCCAGGTGGGCACGTCCGCCTTCGGGCACCTCTACGAGCAGTACTTC
v_call: TRBV5-1; j_call: TRBJ2-3; d_call: TRBD1; clone_size: many; cdr3_aa: CASSWTGETDTQYF; cdr3_nt: TGCGCCAGCAGCTGGACAGGGGAGACAGATACGCAGTATTTT
v_call: TRBV5-1; j_call: TRBJ1-4; d_call: TRBD1; clone_size: many; cdr3_aa: CASSDRQGGEKLFF; cdr3_nt: TGCGCCAGCAGCGATCGACAGGGGGGTGAAAAACTGTTTTTT
v_call: TRBV21-1; j_call: TRBJ1-5; d_call: .; clone_size: many; cdr3_aa: CPTGGRYSNQPQHF; cdr3_nt: TGTCCCACAGGGGGCCGTTATAGCAATCAGCCCCAGCATTTT
v_call: TRBV12-5; j_call: TRBJ1-2; d_call: TRBD1; clone_size: many; cdr3_aa: CASGLGSEGAYGYTF; cdr3_nt: TGTGCTAGTGGTTTGGGTTCGGAGGGGGCCTATGGCTACACCTTC
v_call: TRBV29-1; j_call: TRBJ2-3; d_call: TRBD2; clone_size: few; cdr3_aa: CSVATSGGRDTQYF; cdr3_nt: TGCAGCGTTGCCACTAGCGGGGGGCGTGATACGCAGTATTTT
v_call: TRBV3-1; j_call: TRBJ1-4; d_call: TRBD1; clone_size: many; cdr3_aa: CASSPSGTGWEKLFF; cdr3_nt: TGTGCCAGCAGCCCCTCGGGGACAGGGTGGGAAAAACTGTTTTTT
v_call: TRBV5-1; j_call: TRBJ1-2; d_call: TRBD1; clone_size: many; cdr3_aa: CASSFRTGGANYGYTF; cdr3_nt: TGCGCCAGCAGCTTCCGGACAGGGGGAGCTAACTATGGCTACACCTTC
v_call: TRBV29-1; j_call: TRBJ1-4; d_call: .; clone_size: many; cdr3_aa: CSVNDWEEEKLFF; cdr3_nt: TGCAGCGTAAACGACTGGGAGGAGGAAAAACTGTTTTTT
v_call: TRBV12-3/TRBV12-4; j_call: TRBJ2-1; d_call: .; clone_size: many; cdr3_aa: CASRSGVASSYNEQFF; cdr3_nt: TGTGCCAGCAGATCTGGAGTAGCGAGTTCCTACAATGAGCAGTTCTTC
v_call: TRBV12-3/TRBV12-4; j_call: TRBJ2-7; d_call: .; clone_size: many; cdr3_aa: CASSLGYGTLIAYEQYF; cdr3_nt: TGTGCCAGCAGTTTAGGGTACGGGACACTCATAGCCTACGAGCAGTACTTC
v_call: TRBV28; j_call: TRBJ1-5; d_call: .; clone_size: .; cdr3_aa: CASIPRAEQPQHF; cdr3_nt: TGTGCCAGCATCCCTAGGGCGGAGCAGCCCCAGCATTTT
v_call: TRBV29-1; j_call: TRBJ2-2; d_call: .; clone_size: many; cdr3_aa: CSVLDSYRTPGSCFF; cdr3_nt: .
v_call: TRBV6-5; j_call: TRBJ1-1; d_call: TRBD1; clone_size: many; cdr3_aa: CASSYSRQGIMNTEAFF; cdr3_nt: TGTGCCAGCAGTTATTCGAGACAGGGGATTATGAACACTGAAGCTTTCTTT
v_call: TRBV3-1; j_call: TRBJ1-5; d_call: .; clone_size: many; cdr3_aa: CASSQDFPGGNQPQHF; cdr3_nt: TGTGCCAGCAGCCAAGATTTTCCAGGAGGTAATCAGCCCCAGCATTTT
v_call: TRBV20-1; j_call: TRBJ1-5; d_call: TRBD1; clone_size: many; cdr3_aa: CSARSGQGAHQPQHF; cdr3_nt: TGCAGTGCTAGATCCGGACAGGGGGCTCATCAGCCCCAGCATTTT
v_call: TRBV5-1; j_call: TRBJ1-1; d_call: .; clone_size: many; cdr3_aa: CASSYGGAGNTEAFF; cdr3_nt: TGCGCCAGCAGCTACGGCGGAGCCGGGAACACTGAAGCTTTCTTT
v_call: TRBV7-2; j_call: TRBJ2-3; d_call: .; clone_size: few; cdr3_aa: CASRSTGPADTQYF; cdr3_nt: TGTGCCAGCAGATCTACAGGGCCAGCAGATACGCAGTATTTT
v_call: TRBV3-1; j_call: TRBJ2-1; d_call: TRBD2; clone_size: once; cdr3_aa: CASCQGSSGGARQFF; cdr3_nt: TGTGCCAGCTGCCAAGGTTCTAGCGGGGGGGCAAGGCAGTTCTTC